Sequencing of this T cell receptor (beta chain) was carried out in a study of technical replicates of blood from several donors. Sequencing used immunoSEQ multiplex PCR; TCRdb keeps in-frame clones, though not all of them. The data contain about 70,000 clones, more than 85% of them singletons. This clone has just one count. This clonotype was obtained from a human donor in good health. Sequencing input: T cells isolated from PBMCs.

The DNA for the CDR3 is TGCGCCAGCAGCCTCACCCCTGAGCCCCCGGGGACCCAGTACTTC. Protein: CASSLTPEPPGTQYF. The rearrangement links TRBV5-1 to TRBJ2-5; D gene uncertain. The CDR3 has 15 residues. CDR1 and CDR2 from the germline V gene are SGHRS and YFSETQ. V lost 4 bases to trimming and J lost 7 bases, with 20 bases between them.